This TCR beta chain is drawn from a study of T cell repertoires in cytomegalovirus infection. In the study overall: Through public TCR beta signatures, both CMV infection and matching HLA type were indicated.

TCRdb analysed the reads with MiXCR anew, one entry per CDR3 protein. The data contain about 180,000 distinct CDR3 sequences, about 15% of them seen just once; the ten biggest clones take up 20% to 30%. Study-level points and caveats: Carriers of CMV plus the relevant HLA were identified by cumulative public TCR beta family frequency. CMV-specific HLA-C-restricted TCR beta clonotypes dominated the ex vivo response.

This clonotype came up many times. Its antigen is not identified. The source of this sequence is a human donor in good health (CMV status not recorded). Some clones in this sample may be carry-over from other donors' samples. The source material was PBMCs.

The CDR3 coding sequence is TGTGCCAGCAGATCAGGGGGAGGAAACACCATATATTTT. Residues: CASRSGGGNTIYF. The rearrangement uses TRBV7-2 and TRBJ1-3; TRBD1 matches at 7 bases. Trimming cost V 6 bases and J 4 bases; bases outside gene matches: 3. Germline V gene lookup returns CDR1 SGHTA and CDR2 FQGNSA. The CDR3 has 13 residues.